This is a list of T cell receptor beta chains from one sample in a study of OX40 agonist ivuxolimab in advanced cancers. The data were produced by immunoSEQ multiplex PCR, yet TCRdb's version contains in-frame clones alone and is incomplete. The sample holds about 31,000 clones; about nine tenths are singletons and the top ten take roughly 40%. The sequences come from CD4+ or CD8+ T cells sorted from blood, collected in a trial of the OX40 agonist ivuxolimab. Receptors originate from an adult with an advanced solid tumor such as melanoma, head and neck, liver or kidney cancer. Both conserved end residues are trimmed from each CDR3.

TRBV27	TRBJ2-1	ASSLGTSGASNEQF
TRBV30	TRBJ2-7	AWSSGAGAPYEQY
TRBV7-8	TRBJ2-5	ASRPTGEETQY
TRBV11-2	TRBJ2-7	ASSQDTSYEQY
TRBV7-8	TRBJ1-4	ASSLARGGWNEKLF
TRBV7-6	TRBJ2-7	ASSLVAPESPLPYEQY
TRBV6-5	TRBJ2-7	ASSWTDSYEQY
TRBV13	TRBJ2-4	ASSLSPGDGDDIQY
TRBV30	TRBJ2-7	AWIVEDDPYEQY
TRBV28	TRBJ1-4	ASSRQGARTNEKLF
TRBV4-2	TRBJ2-7	ASSQGALYEQY
TRBV9	TRBJ2-6	ASNEDATGANVLT
TRBV7-2	TRBJ2-2	ASSLGGSRLTGELF
TRBV6-1	TRBJ1-2	ASLPGQGGYGYT
TRBV5-6	TRBJ2-3	ASSLTDTQY
TRBV7-9	TRBJ2-7	ASSLAIRTGGYEQY
TRBV20-1	TRBJ2-1	SARDGYEQF
TRBV7-9	TRBJ2-2	ASSLIGSGRGTGELF
TRBV29-1	TRBJ2-1	SVGGVSNEQF
TRBV13	TRBJ1-2	ASSLGQGSYGYT
TRBV19	TRBJ2-7	ASSSSVEQY
TRBV7-3	TRBJ2-7	ASSLREAGAFPYEQY
TRBV19	TRBJ1-4	ASSIRADKNEKLF
TRBV5-1	TRBJ2-7	ASSFGTGLLYYEQY
TRBV14	TRBJ1-3	ASSQDMGTGNTIY
TRBV19	TRBJ2-1	ASSLIGSDYNEQF
TRBV7-6	TRBJ2-1	ASSQGLEQF
TRBV7-9	TRBJ2-7	ASSSWTGEDEQY
TRBV10-1	TRBJ2-3	ASSEDVAGGPPDTQY
TRBV27	TRBJ2-2	ASRPTGTNTGELF
TRBV2	TRBJ2-7	ASSAPDRGYEQY
TRBV9	TRBJ2-1	ASSIPDEGGLYNEQF
TRBV13	TRBJ2-7	ASSHSGTGTYEQY
TRBV11-3	TRBJ2-5	ASSFQETQY
TRBV5-6	TRBJ1-5	ASSLGPQAREPQH
TRBV29-1	TRBJ2-7	SVVAGIEQY
TRBV13	TRBJ2-1	ASSTQTGSGLYNEQF
TRBV4-2	TRBJ2-7	ASSQPGLHYEQY
TRBV5-4	TRBJ1-2	ASSTLQGEILYGYT
TRBV4-2	TRBJ2-1	ASSQGAGAWPGSNEQF
TRBV5-6	TRBJ1-1	ASSLTGTAEDTEAF
TRBV7-6	TRBJ2-3	ASSLAAGAMPDTQY
TRBV9	TRBJ1-2	ASEGTHYGYT
TRBV7-8	TRBJ2-7	ASSSQTGTGMVEQY
TRBV7-2	TRBJ2-5	ASSSRDTQETQY
TRBV9	TRBJ2-7	ASSISGSSYEQY
TRBV9	TRBJ2-3	ASSVYGYPSTDTQY
TRBV7-9	TRBJ1-2	ASSLVKSLDGYT
TRBV7-6	TRBJ2-1	ASSLGGGGRVYNEQF
TRBV5-6	TRBJ1-2	AGRDRRYYGYT
TRBV6-4	TRBJ2-3	ASSEGSFDLDTQY
TRBV7-6	TRBJ2-5	ASSLKISQETQY
TRBV2	TRBJ2-3	ASGLAGHTDTQY
TRBV28	TRBJ1-5	ASRYSNQPQH
TRBV4-2	TRBJ1-5	ASSQESPSGQPQH
TRBV4-1	TRBJ2-1	ASSQGGAGLYNEQF
TRBV6-6	TRBJ2-4	ASSWGTGGPQDIQY
TRBV7-9	TRBJ1-2	ASSLVGGAYGYT
TRBV4-3	TRBJ2-1	ASSQGWSSSGSNEQF